This T cell receptor beta chain came from a study of blood T cells in healthy people across ages. A sample-barcoded 5' primer and a J-beta primer mix were used in a second PCR of roughly 7 to 11 cycles. TCRdb recomputed calls from the 5' RACE reads with MiXCR, one row per CDR3 protein. Here the sample spans 700,000 to 800,000 distinct CDR3 sequences, more than 40% being singletons. V lost 2 bases and J 5 bases, leaving 12 bases between the germline ends. Germline V gene lookup returns CDR1 MNHEY and CDR2 SMNVEV (reference sequence). There are 14 residues in the CDR3. This clonotype was counted only a few times. The antigen is undetermined. Study outcomes and limitations: Naive T cell percentage strongly correlated with TCR beta diversity.

Isolation of PBMCs gave at least 6 million cells per sample. The chain carries TRBV27 and TRBJ1-2; TRBD1 might be the D (5 bases). The source material was blood. The TCR sequence derives from a woman aged 60-75 years in good health. CDR3 coding DNA: TGTGCCAGCAGTTTACGGGGGGTATCGTATGGCTACACCTTC. It specifies CASSLRGVSYGYTF.